The sequence of this TCR beta chain was determined in a study of blood T cells in healthy people across ages (dated by TCRdb to the mid-2010s). As for the study more broadly: Template switching captured roughly one uniquely barcoded TCR beta cDNA molecule per two T cells in model experiments. The study analyzed two additional independent replicas of 1 million unique cDNA reads from the same blood draw for two donors, one aged 18 to 30 and one aged 80 or older. Donors of different ages were randomly distributed across sequencing lanes to avoid experimental bias. Four age groups were formed from the donors: young (average approximately 17 years), middle-aged (approximately 39), aged (about 68) and long-lived (around 80). Using deep sequencing normalized with unique cDNA molecular identifiers, the study measured how TCR beta repertoire diversity changes with age. The paper's findings and limits, for the study overall: Compared with the aged group, the long-lived group had more naive CD4+ T cells, fewer expanded clones and increased TCR diversity, suggesting age selection. A strong correlation was found between observed TCR beta diversity and the percentage of naive T cells measured by flow cytometry. Observed TCR beta diversity per million T cells fell roughly linearly with age, and a significant reduction was already apparent by age roughly 40. Donor CMV infection status was unknown, potentially confounding age-related changes in expanded clonotypes. Estimates of total diversity from one million sequenced T cells were regarded as lower bounds and underestimates. Because profiling used bulk unsorted PBMCs, naive and antigen-experienced compartments could not be compared conclusively.

The library was made by 5' RACE. Sequencing used an Illumina HiSeq 2500. A second PCR of roughly 6 to 11 cycles was run with a J-beta primer mix and a sample-barcoded 5' primer. A template-switch 5' adaptor carrying 12 random nucleotides introduced a unique molecular identifier onto each TCR beta cDNA molecule. Each sample yielded at least 3 million CDR3-containing paired-end reads. First-strand cDNA synthesis was performed from all RNA using the Mint cDNA synthesis kit, with priming by a TRBC-specific oligonucleotide. Following uracil-DNA glycosylase treatment, all cDNA underwent a first 18-cycle PCR with the universal primers M1SS and BC2_uni_R. Per the authors' processing: Normalization of each sample was performed by random selection of 1 million high-quality reads, each carrying a distinct molecular identifier. Reads sharing molecular identifiers were discarded rather than binned into consensus sequences. MiTCR, run with a Q25 quality threshold and the strictest error-elimination algorithm, handled CDR3 identification, clonotype clustering and error correction. Lower-bound total TCR beta diversity was estimated with a nonparametric unseen species model using Euler transformation. TCRdb took the public reads, trimmed them with fastp at Q25, ran MiXCR for clone calling and kept in-frame beta chains. Rows are unified per CDR3 protein, each entry keeping the most common DNA and genes. TCRdb, not the authors, supplied the V and J calls. In all, the sample holds hundreds of thousands of distinct CDR3 sequences, and roughly 34% of those were seen once. The leading ten clones occupy around 13% of the sample.

This clonotype was detected a few times. It lacks a known antigen. Base qualities are not recorded, but no much larger clone differs from it by a single base. In the germline V gene (reference sequence), CDR1 corresponds to MNHNY and CDR2 to SVGAGI. From V the trimming removes 4 bases and from J it removes 3 bases, while the gene matches leave 7 bases of the junction unaccounted for. Counted from cysteine to phenylalanine, this CDR3 has 15 amino acids. CDR3 DNA only is kept here, 45 bases in frame from base 1. The 39 donors, aged 6 to 90 years, were systemically healthy Caucasian individuals from Russia. Roughly 11 milliliters of peripheral blood were drawn from each donor into EDTA-treated Vacutainer tubes. Ficoll-Paque density-gradient centrifugation was used to isolate PBMCs, with at least 6.5 million per sample. Total RNA was extracted from PBMCs with Trizol reagent, with at least 5.5 micrograms obtained per sample. For every donor, an aliquot of PBMCs went through flow cytometry to measure the percentages of naive CD45RAhigh/CD27high T cells.

The material sequenced was blood. The sequence came from a man in his late teens or twenties in good health. Rearrangement joined TRBV6-6 to TRBJ2-7; 9 middle bases align to TRBD1. The CDR3 region: CASSSTNRGLYEQYF. The bases read TGTGCCAGCAGTTCTACGAACAGGGGGCTCTACGAGCAGTACTTC.